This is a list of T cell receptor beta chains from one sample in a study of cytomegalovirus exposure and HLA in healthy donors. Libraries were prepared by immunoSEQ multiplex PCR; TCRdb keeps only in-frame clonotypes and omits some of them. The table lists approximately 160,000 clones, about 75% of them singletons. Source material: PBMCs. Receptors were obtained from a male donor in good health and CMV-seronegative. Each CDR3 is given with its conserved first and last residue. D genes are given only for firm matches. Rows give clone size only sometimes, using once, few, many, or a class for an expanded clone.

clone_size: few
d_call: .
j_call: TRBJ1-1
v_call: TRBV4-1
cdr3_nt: TGCGCCAGCAGCCAAGTCCCAGGCAACACTGAAGCTTTCTTT
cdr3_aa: CASSQVPGNTEAFF

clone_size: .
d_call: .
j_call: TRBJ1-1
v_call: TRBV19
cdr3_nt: TGTGCCAGTAGTATGGGTCAGGAGAACACTGAAGCTTTCTTT
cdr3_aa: CASSMGQENTEAFF

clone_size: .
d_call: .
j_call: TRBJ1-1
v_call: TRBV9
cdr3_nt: TGTGCCAGCAGCGTAGATCCGGGTAGAAGCACTGAAGCTTTCTTT
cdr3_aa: CASSVDPGRSTEAFF

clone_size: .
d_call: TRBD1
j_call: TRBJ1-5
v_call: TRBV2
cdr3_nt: TGTGCCAGCAGTGAAGACAGGGGGACGCGCAATCAGCCCCAGCATTTT
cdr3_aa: CASSEDRGTRNQPQHF

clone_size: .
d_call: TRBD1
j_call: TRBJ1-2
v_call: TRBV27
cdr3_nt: TGTGCCAGCAGCGGGGACAGGGGGCATGGCTACACCTTC
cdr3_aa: CASSGDRGHGYTF

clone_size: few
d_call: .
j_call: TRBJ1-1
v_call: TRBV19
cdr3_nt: TGTGCCAGTAATGAGGGACAAATGAACACTGAAGCTTTCTTT
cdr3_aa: CASNEGQMNTEAFF

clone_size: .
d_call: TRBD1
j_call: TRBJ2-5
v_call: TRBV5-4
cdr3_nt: TGTGCCAGCAGCCCCAGGACAGGCGGGGAGACCCAGTACTTC
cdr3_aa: CASSPRTGGETQYF

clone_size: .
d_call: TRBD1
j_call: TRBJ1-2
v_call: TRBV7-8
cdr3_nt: TGTGCCAGCAGCTTAGCGCCGGGACAGAATATCGGGGGCTACACCTTC
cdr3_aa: CASSLAPGQNIGGYTF

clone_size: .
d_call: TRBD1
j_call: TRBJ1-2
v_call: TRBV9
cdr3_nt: TGTGCCAGCAGCCCCCCGGCCGGGACAGACACCTATGGCTACACCTTC
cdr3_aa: CASSPPAGTDTYGYTF

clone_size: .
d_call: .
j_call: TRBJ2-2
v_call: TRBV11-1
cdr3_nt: TGTGCCAGCAGCCCCAAAAACGGGAACGGGGAGCTGTTTTTT
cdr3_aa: CASSPKNGNGELFF

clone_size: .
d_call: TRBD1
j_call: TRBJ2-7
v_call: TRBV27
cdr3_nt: TGTGCCAGCACCAAACCTGGGGCAGGGGGCAATCTCTACGAGCAGTACTTC
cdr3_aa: CASTKPGAGGNLYEQYF

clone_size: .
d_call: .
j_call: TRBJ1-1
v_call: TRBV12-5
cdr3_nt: TGTGCTAGTGGTCCCGAAACAGGGGAAGCTTTCTTT
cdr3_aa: CASGPETGEAFF

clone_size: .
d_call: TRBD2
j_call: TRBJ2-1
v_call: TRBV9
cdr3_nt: TGTGCCAGCAGCGCCTCCGGGACTAGCGGGGCCCCGTTCTTC
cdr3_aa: CASSASGTSGAPFF

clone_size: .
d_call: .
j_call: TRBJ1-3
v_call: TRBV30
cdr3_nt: TGTGCCTGGAGTACCCCCCGCGGTAACACCATATATTTT
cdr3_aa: CAWSTPRGNTIYF

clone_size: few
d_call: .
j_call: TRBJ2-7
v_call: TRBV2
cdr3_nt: TGTGCCAGGCAGTTGAGGGGGGGCTCCTACGAGCAGTACTTC
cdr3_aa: CARQLRGGSYEQYF

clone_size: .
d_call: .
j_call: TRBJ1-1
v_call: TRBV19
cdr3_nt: TGTGCCAGTAGTTTATGGACAGACGAAGCTTTCTTT
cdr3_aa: CASSLWTDEAFF

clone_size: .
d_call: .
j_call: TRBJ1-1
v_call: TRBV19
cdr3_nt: TGTGCCAGTACTCCGCGGGGCGGCTACACTGAAGCTTTCTTT
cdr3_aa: CASTPRGGYTEAFF

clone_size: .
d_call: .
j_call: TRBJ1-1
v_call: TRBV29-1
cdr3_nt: TGCAGCGTTGGTATGAGGCAAATGAACACTGAAGCTTTCTTT
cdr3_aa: CSVGMRQMNTEAFF

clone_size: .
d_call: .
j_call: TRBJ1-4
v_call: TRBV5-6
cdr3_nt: TGTGCCAGCAGCCACAAGTGGTCTAATGAAAAACTGTTTTTT
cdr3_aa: CASSHKWSNEKLFF

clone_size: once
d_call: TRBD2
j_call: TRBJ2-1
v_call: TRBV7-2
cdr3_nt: TGTGCCAGCAGCTTAGCGGCGCTAGCGGGAGCCCCGGGTGAGCAGTTCTTC
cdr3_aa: CASSLAALAGAPGEQFF

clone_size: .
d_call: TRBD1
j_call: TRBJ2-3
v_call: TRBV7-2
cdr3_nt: TGTGCCAGCAGCTTAGTCAGGGGGCAGGGAGATACGCAGTATTTT
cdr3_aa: CASSLVRGQGDTQYF

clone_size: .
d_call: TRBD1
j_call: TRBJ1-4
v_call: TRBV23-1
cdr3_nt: TGCGCCAGCAGTCAGGACAGGGATGAAAAACTGTTTTTT
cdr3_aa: CASSQDRDEKLFF

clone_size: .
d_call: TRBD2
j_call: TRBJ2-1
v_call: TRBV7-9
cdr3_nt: TGTGCCAGCAGCATTAGCGGGGGGACCAATGAGCAGTTCTTC
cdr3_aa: CASSISGGTNEQFF

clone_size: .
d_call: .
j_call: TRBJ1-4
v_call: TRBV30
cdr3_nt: TGTGCCTGGAGTGTTTCGTCGGACTTGTTTTTT
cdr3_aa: CAWSVSSDLFF

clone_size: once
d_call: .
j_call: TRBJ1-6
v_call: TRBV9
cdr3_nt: TGTGCCAGCAGCCCGGGACATGGCAATTCACCCCTCCACTTT
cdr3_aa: CASSPGHGNSPLHF

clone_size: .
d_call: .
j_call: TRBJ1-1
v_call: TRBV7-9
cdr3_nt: TGTGCCAGCAGCTCAGCAGGGGTATACACTGAAGCTTTCTTT
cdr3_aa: CASSSAGVYTEAFF

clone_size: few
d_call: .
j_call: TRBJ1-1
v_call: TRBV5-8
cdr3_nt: TGTGCCAGCAGCTTGGAGTGGCAGTCTGAAGCTTTCTTT
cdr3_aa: CASSLEWQSEAFF

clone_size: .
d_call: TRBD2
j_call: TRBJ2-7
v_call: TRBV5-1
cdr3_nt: TGCGCCAGCAAGCGGGACTCCCCCTACGAGCAGTACTTC
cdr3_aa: CASKRDSPYEQYF

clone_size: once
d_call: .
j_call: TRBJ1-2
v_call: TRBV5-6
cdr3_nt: TGTGCCAGCAGCTCGTTGAACAGGGAAAAGGATGGCTACACCTTC
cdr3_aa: CASSSLNREKDGYTF

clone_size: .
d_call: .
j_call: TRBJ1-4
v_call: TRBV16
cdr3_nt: TGTGCCAGCAGCCCGGGACAACTCTCTAATGAAAAACTGTTTTTT
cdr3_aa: CASSPGQLSNEKLFF

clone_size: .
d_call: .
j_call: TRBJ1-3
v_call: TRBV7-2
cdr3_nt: TGTGCCAGCACAGAACACTCTGGAAACACCATATATTTT
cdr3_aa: CASTEHSGNTIYF

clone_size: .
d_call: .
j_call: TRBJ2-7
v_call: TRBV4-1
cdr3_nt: TGCGCCAGCAGTCATGCGACAGGCCAGTTCTACGAGCAGTACTTC
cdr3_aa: CASSHATGQFYEQYF

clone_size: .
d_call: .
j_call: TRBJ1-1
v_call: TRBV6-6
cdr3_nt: TGTGCCAGCAGTTCCCGTAGAGAGGCTGGGACTGAAGCTTTCTTT
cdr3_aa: CASSSRREAGTEAFF

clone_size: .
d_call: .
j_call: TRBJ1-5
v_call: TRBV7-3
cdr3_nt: TGTGCCAGCAGCTTCTCTCGCGGTCAGCCCCAGCATTTT
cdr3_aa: CASSFSRGQPQHF

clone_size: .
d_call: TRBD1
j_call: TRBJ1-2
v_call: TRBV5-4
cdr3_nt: TGTGCCAGCAGCTTTTCGACAGGGCAATGGTATGGCTACACCTTC
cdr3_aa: CASSFSTGQWYGYTF

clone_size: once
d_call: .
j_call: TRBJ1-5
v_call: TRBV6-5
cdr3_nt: TGTGCCAGCAGACGCCAGGGGCGAGGGGGGCCCCAGCATTTT
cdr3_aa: CASRRQGRGGPQHF

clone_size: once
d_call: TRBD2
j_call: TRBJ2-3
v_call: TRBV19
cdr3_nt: TGTGCCAGTAACGGGGGAGGGACAGATACGCAGTATTTT
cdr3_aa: CASNGGGTDTQYF

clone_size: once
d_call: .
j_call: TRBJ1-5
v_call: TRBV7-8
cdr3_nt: TGTGCCAGCAGCCCCGTTGACAGCCGCAATCAGCCCCAGCATTTT
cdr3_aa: CASSPVDSRNQPQHF

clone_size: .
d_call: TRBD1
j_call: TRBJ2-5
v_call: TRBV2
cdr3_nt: TGTGCCAGCAGCGGACAGGTACAAGAGACCCAGTACTTC
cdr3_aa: CASSGQVQETQYF

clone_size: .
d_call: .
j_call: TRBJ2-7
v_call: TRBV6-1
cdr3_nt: TGTGCCAGCGGGGGGTGGTACGAGCAGTACTTC
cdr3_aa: CASGGWYEQYF

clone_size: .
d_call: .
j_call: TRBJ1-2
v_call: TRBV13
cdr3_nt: TGTGCCAGCAGCTTAGGCCGCGGGAATGGCTACACCTTC
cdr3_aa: CASSLGRGNGYTF

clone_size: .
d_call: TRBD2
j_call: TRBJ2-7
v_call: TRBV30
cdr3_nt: TGTGCCTGGAGTGGGGTAGCGGGGCCTCCAGTCGAGCAGTACTTC
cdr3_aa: CAWSGVAGPPVEQYF

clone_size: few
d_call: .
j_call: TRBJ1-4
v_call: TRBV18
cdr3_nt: TGTGCCAGCTCACGCCCCGGGAGTGAAAAACTGTTTTTT
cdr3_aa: CASSRPGSEKLFF

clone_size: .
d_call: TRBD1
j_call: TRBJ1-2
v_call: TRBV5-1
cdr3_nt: TGCGCCAGCAGCACCTCAGGGGGAAATTCGTATGGCTACACCTTC
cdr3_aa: CASSTSGGNSYGYTF

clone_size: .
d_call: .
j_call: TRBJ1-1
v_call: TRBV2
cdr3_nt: TGTGCCAGCAGTGTCCGGGTGAGCCCTGAAGCTTTCTTT
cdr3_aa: CASSVRVSPEAFF

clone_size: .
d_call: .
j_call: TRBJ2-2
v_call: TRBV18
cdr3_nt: TGTGCCAGCTCACCGCAGACACCGAACACCGGGGAGCTGTTTTTT
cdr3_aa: CASSPQTPNTGELFF

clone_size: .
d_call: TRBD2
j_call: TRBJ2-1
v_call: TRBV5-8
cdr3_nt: TGTGCCAGCAGCTTGGGACTAGCGTACAATGAGCAGTTCTTC
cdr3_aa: CASSLGLAYNEQFF

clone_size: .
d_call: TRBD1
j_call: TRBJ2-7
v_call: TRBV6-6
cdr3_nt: TGTGCCAGCAGTTACGGGACAGAGTCCTACGAGCAGTACTTC
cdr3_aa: CASSYGTESYEQYF

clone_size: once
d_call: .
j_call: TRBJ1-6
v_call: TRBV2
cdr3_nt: TGTGCCAGCAGTGTGAGGACAGCGAATTCACCCCTCCACTTT
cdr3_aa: CASSVRTANSPLHF

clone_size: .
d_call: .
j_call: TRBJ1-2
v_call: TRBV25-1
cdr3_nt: TGTGCCAGCAGTGTTTGGTCTGCGGGGGAGGCAGACTATGGCTACACCTTC
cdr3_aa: CASSVWSAGEADYGYTF